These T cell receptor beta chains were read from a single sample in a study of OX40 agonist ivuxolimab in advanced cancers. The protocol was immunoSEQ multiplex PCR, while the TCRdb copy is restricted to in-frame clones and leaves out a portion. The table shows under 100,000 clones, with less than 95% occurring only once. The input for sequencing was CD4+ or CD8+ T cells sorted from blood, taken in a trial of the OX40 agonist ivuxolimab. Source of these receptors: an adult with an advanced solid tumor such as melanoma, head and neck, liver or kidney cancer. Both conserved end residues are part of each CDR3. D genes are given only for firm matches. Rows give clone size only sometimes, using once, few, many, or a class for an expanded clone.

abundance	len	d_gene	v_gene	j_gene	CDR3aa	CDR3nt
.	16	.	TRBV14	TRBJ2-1	CASSQGVGGWGNEQFF	TGTGCCAGCAGCCAAGGTGTGGGGGGATGGGGCAATGAGCAGTTCTTC
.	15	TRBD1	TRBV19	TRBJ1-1	CASTNWGQRDTEAFF	TGTGCCAGTACCAACTGGGGACAGCGGGACACTGAAGCTTTCTTT
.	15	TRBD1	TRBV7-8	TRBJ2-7	CASSWPGQTPYEQYF	TGTGCCAGCAGCTGGCCGGGACAGACACCATACGAGCAGTACTTC
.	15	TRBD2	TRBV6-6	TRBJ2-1	CASRPGTRKYNEQFF	TGTGCCAGCAGACCCGGGACTAGGAAATACAATGAGCAGTTCTTC
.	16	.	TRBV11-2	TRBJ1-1	CASSLWAGDYSTEAFF	TGTGCCAGCAGCTTATGGGCAGGGGATTATAGCACTGAAGCTTTCTTT
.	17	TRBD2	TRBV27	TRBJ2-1	CASSIGTSGDPSNEQFF	TGTGCCAGCAGTATCGGGACTAGCGGCGACCCCTCCAATGAGCAGTTCTTC
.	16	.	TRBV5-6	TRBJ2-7	CASSLAGRAGAYEQYF	TGTGCCAGCAGCTTGGCGGGTCGAGCGGGCGCCTACGAGCAGTACTTC
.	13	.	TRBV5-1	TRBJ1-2	CASRLDSDYGYTF	TGCGCCAGCAGATTGGACAGCGACTATGGCTACACCTTC
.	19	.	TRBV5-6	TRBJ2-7	CASSLEPDRGTENSYEQYF	TGTGCCAGCAGCTTGGAACCAGACCGGGGGACAGAGAACTCCTACGAGCAGTACTTC
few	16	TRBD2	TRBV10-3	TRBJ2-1	CAISESPGLAGDEQFF	TGTGCCATCAGTGAGTCGCCGGGACTAGCGGGCGATGAGCAGTTCTTC
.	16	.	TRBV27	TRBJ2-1	CASSLSSGDTYNEQFF	TGTGCCAGCAGTTTGAGTAGCGGTGATACCTACAATGAGCAGTTCTTC
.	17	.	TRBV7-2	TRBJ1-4	CASSLVRGGATNEKLFF	TGTGCCAGCAGCTTAGTGAGGGGAGGGGCAACTAATGAAAAACTGTTTTTT
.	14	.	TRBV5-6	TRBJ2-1	CASSLVVQDGEQFF	TGTGCCAGCAGCTTGGTAGTACAGGATGGTGAGCAGTTCTTC
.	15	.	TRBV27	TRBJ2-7	CASSLSGPLTYEQYF	TGTGCCAGCAGTTTATCAGGCCCGCTTACCTACGAGCAGTACTTC
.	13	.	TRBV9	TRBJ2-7	CASSVATGYEQYF	TGTGCCAGCAGCGTAGCTACGGGCTACGAGCAGTACTTC
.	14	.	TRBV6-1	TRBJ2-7	CASSSRVSPYEQYF	TGTGCCAGCAGTTCCCGAGTTAGCCCCTACGAGCAGTACTTC
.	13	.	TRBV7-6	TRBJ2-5	CASSLAIGETQYF	TGTGCCAGCAGCTTAGCTATCGGAGAGACCCAGTACTTC
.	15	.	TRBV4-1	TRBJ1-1	CASSPGIGGNTEAFF	TGCGCCAGCAGCCCCGGGATAGGGGGGAACACTGAAGCTTTCTTT
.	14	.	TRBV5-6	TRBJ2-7	CASSLGPDWGEQYF	TGTGCCAGCAGCTTGGGGCCAGATTGGGGGGAGCAGTACTTC
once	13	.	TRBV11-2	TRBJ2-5	CASSGEVQETQYF	TGTGCCAGCAGCGGGGAGGTCCAAGAGACCCAGTACTTC
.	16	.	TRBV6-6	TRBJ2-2	CASRLNPTGITGELFF	TGTGCCAGCAGACTGAATCCGACAGGCATTACCGGGGAGCTGTTTTTT
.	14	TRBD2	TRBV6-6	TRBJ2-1	CASSSSGGAAEQFF	TGTGCCAGCAGTTCTAGCGGGGGGGCCGCTGAGCAGTTCTTC
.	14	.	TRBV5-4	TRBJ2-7	CASSWYVNSYEQYF	TGTGCCAGCAGCTGGTACGTTAACTCCTACGAGCAGTACTTC
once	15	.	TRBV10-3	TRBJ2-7	CAISDYRADSYEQYF	TGTGCCATCAGTGACTACAGGGCGGACTCCTACGAGCAGTACTTC
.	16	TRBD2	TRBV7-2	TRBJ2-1	CASSDRTSGVRNEQFF	TGTGCCAGCAGCGACCGGACTAGCGGGGTGAGGAATGAGCAGTTCTTC
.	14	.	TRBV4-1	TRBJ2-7	CASSQGQNMDEQYF	TGCGCCAGCAGCCAAGGGCAGAATATGGACGAGCAGTACTTC
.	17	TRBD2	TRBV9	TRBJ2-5	CASSPGVAGGYQETQYF	TGTGCCAGCAGCCCCGGGGTAGCGGGGGGGTACCAAGAGACCCAGTACTTC
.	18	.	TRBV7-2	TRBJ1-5	CASSLKGRVDSVDQPQHF	TGTGCCAGCAGCTTAAAGGGTCGTGTCGACAGCGTTGATCAGCCCCAGCATTTT
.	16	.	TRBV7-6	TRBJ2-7	CASSSPSRDKTYEQYF	TGTGCCAGCAGCTCTCCCTCCCGGGACAAAACCTACGAGCAGTACTTC